The clone carrying this T cell receptor beta chain was observed a few times. Its antigen remains unknown. TCRdb keeps only in-frame clones here, not all; method: immunoSEQ multiplex PCR. The sample carries roughly 70,000 clones, roughly nine tenths recorded once. The sample is drawn from a study of OX40 agonist ivuxolimab in advanced cancers. Regarding the study as a whole: The investigators did not determine what antigen specificity the expanded peripheral T cells had.

Germline trimming cut 6 bases from V and 4 bases from J; bases unmatched to any gene: 5. Germline V gene lookup returns CDR1 WNHNN and CDR2 SYGVQD (reference sequence). There are 13 residues in the CDR3. This chain links TRBV10-1 with TRBJ1-1; TRBD1 aligns across 7 bases. The TCR sequence derives from an adult with an advanced solid tumor such as melanoma, head and neck, liver or kidney cancer. The material sequenced was CD4+ or CD8+ T cells sorted from blood, taken in a trial of the OX40 agonist ivuxolimab. In DNA form, the CDR3 reads TGCGCCAGCAGCGAACAGGGGACCACTGAAGCTTTCTTT. Translating it yields CASSEQGTTEAFF.